A selection of T cell receptor beta chains follows, all from one sample in a study of response to subunit inactivated influenza vaccine. MiXCR, run by TCRdb on the RT-PCR reads, gives a single entry per CDR3 protein. The sample contains hundreds of thousands of distinct CDR3 sequences, about 14% of which appear only once. The source was PBMCs from blood, collected less than 15 days before vaccination. The receptor source for this set is a man aged 50 to 60 who received an inactivated influenza vaccine. Both conserved end residues are trimmed from each CDR3.

v_call | cdr3_length | cdr3_aa
TRBV5-1 | 12 | ASSLSLSGGEQF
TRBV9 | 12 | ASNPAGGADTQY
TRBV6-1 | 11 | AFAGGSYNEQF
TRBV9 | 13 | ASSVLAGRTGELF
TRBV6-5 | 14 | ASSYFFRGEGTEAF
TRBV10-3 | 14 | ATHPGTHTPQETQY
TRBV9 | 14 | ASSPSTGFGTGELF
TRBV19 | 13 | ASSPTISNTGELF
TRBV20-1 | 11 | SAALEGGAEAF
TRBV28 | 15 | ASSWGRGGDLFNEQF
TRBV5-1 | 9 | ASSTDYGYT
TRBV7-2 | 20 | ASRRFSLRGGWKYSGANVLT
TRBV28 | 9 | ASSPQDEQF
TRBV7-2 | 13 | ASKRGSSVIGELF
TRBV6-2/TRBV6-3 | 13 | ASSYPWNDQETQY
TRBV28 | 18 | ASSLVVRWGTASGANVLT
TRBV28 | 14 | ASSVTAGTPYNEQF
TRBV27 | 15 | ASSFIGPAGGLYEQY
TRBV6-2/TRBV6-3 | 12 | ASRSGTAAYEQY
TRBV7-9 | 12 | ASSLKGADTEAF
TRBV14 | 13 | ASSQGPGQENGYT
TRBV12-3/TRBV12-4 | 9 | ASSWRDEQF
TRBV6-1 | 14 | ATSSASEGGYNEQF
TRBV7-9 | 9 | AIPGAHEQY
TRBV4-1 | 13 | ASSQGRSGNQPQH
TRBV27 | 11 | ASSNSRNQPQH
TRBV9 | 8 | ASSGSVLT
TRBV28 | 13 | ASTSGQVFSYEQY
TRBV5-6 | 13 | ASSLAGGLQSEQF
TRBV9 | 13 | ASSADPGRTYEQY
TRBV25-1 | 12 | ASSETGIKYEQY
TRBV24-1 | 12 | ATRGLAGVHEQY
TRBV4-1 | 12 | ASSLGAPSYEQY
TRBV4-3 | 12 | ASSQELATDTQY
TRBV6-1 | 15 | ASQGLAGGGSADTQY
TRBV5-1 | 12 | ASSLGQLGHEQY
TRBV4-2 | 12 | ASSQVGTGAIQY
TRBV4-1 | 13 | ASSRIDNGNQPQH
TRBV2 | 12 | ASNEAGRSDEQF
TRBV20-1 | 14 | SASARGLAGVDEQF
TRBV4-2 | 13 | ASSQDLEQPETQY
TRBV5-5 | 13 | ASSLPGAGYNEQF
TRBV28 | 9 | ASSLQYEAF
TRBV5-1 | 13 | ASSLATTVPYEQY
TRBV20-1 | 12 | SARDPRDSYEQY